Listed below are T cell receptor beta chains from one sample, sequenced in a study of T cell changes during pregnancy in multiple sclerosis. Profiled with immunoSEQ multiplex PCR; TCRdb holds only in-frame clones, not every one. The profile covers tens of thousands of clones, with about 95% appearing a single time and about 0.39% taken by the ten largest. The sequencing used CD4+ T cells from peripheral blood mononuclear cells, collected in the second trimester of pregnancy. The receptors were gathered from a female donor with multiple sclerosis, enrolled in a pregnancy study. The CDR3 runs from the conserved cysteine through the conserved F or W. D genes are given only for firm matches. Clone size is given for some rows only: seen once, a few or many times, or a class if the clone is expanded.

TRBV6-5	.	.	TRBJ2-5	CASSYSRTASQYF	TGTGCCAGCAGTTACTCCCGGACTGCTAGTCAGTACTTC
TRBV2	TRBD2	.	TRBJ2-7	CASRVASGMGEQYF	TGTGCCAGCAGGGTGGCTAGCGGGATGGGGGAGCAGTACTTC
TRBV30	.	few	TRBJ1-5	CAWSQGPPRPQHF	TGTGCCTGGAGTCAGGGGCCGCCCAGGCCCCAGCATTTT
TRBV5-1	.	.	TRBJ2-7	CASSLEDLSSYEQYF	TGCGCCAGCAGCTTGGAAGACTTGAGCTCCTACGAGCAGTACTTC
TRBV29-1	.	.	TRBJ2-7	CSVEGRGTYEQYF	TGCAGCGTTGAAGGGCGCGGTACCTACGAGCAGTACTTC
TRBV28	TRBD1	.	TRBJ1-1	CASSLGQGARNTEAFF	TGTGCCAGCAGTTTGGGACAGGGGGCGCGAAACACTGAAGCTTTCTTT
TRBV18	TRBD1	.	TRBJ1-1	CASSPGTGARKAFF	TGTGCCAGCTCCCCGGGGACAGGGGCGAGGAAAGCTTTCTTT
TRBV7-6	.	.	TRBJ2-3	CASSAAATKVTDTQYF	TGTGCCAGCAGCGCGGCGGCGACTAAAGTCACAGATACGCAGTATTTT
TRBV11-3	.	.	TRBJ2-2	CASSLSIGGRNTGELFF	TGTGCCAGCAGCTTATCAATCGGGGGTCGGAACACCGGGGAGCTGTTTTTT
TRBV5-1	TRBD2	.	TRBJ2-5	CASSLRGLAGVAETQYF	TGCGCCAGCAGCTTGCGGGGACTAGCGGGAGTAGCAGAGACCCAGTACTTC
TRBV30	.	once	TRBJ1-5	CAWSRGGDQPQHF	TGTGCCTGGTCGAGAGGGGGGGATCAGCCCCAGCATTTT
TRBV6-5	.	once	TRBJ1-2	CASSYGTNYGYTF	TGTGCCAGCAGTTACGGGACAAACTATGGCTACACCTTC
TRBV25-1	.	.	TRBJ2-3	CASSLHPNTQYF	TGTGCCAGCAGTCTTCATCCTAATACGCAGTATTTT
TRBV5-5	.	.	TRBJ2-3	CASSFRGATSTDTQYF	TGTGCCAGCAGCTTTCGGGGGGCAACTAGCACAGATACGCAGTATTTT
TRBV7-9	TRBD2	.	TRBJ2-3	CASSPGLAGAADTQYF	TGTGCCAGCAGCCCGGGACTAGCGGGAGCCGCAGATACGCAGTATTTT
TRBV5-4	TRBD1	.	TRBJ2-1	CASSNLRQGSYNEQFF	TGTGCCAGCAGCAACCTTCGACAGGGATCCTACAATGAGCAGTTCTTC
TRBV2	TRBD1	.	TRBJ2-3	CASSEDRDGTQYF	TGTGCCAGCAGTGAGGACAGGGATGGTACGCAGTATTTT
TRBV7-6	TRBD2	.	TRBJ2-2	CASSLGSGGSTGELFF	TGTGCCAGCAGCTTAGGTAGCGGGGGGAGCACCGGGGAGCTGTTTTTT
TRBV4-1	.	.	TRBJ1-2	CASSQDAIAAGYTF	TGCGCCAGCAGCCAAGATGCCATAGCAGCTGGCTACACCTTC
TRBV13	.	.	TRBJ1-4	CASRLRTANEKLFF	TGTGCCAGCAGACTCCGGACAGCTAATGAAAAACTGTTTTTT
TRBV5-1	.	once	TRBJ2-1	CASSPDSYNEQFF	TGCGCCAGCAGCCCGGACAGCTACAATGAGCAGTTCTTC
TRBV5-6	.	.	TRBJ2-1	CASSLVRDNEQFF	TGTGCCAGCAGCTTGGTCAGGGACAATGAGCAGTTCTTC
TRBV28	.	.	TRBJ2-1	CASRAVTGSYNEQFF	TGTGCCAGCAGGGCGGTGACTGGGTCCTACAATGAGCAGTTCTTC
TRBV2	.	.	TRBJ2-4	CASSDRGPTLVAKNIQYF	TGTGCCAGCAGTGACAGGGGCCCCACTTTAGTAGCCAAAAACATTCAGTACTTC
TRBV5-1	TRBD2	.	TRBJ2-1	CASSWRASGSSYNEQFF	TGCGCCAGCAGCTGGAGGGCTAGCGGGAGCTCCTACAATGAGCAGTTCTTC
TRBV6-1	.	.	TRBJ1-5	CASSPGTFSNQPQHF	TGTGCCAGCTCCCCCGGGACATTTAGCAATCAGCCCCAGCATTTT
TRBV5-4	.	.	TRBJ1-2	CASSLNGINYGYTF	TGTGCCAGCAGCTTGAACGGGATAAACTATGGCTACACCTTC
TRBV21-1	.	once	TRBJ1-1	CASSSPTGVTAMNTEAFF	TGTGCCAGCAGCTCACCGACAGGGGTAACAGCCATGAACACTGAAGCTTTCTTT
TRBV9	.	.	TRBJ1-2	CASSVEAGMLANYGYTF	TGTGCCAGCAGCGTAGAGGCAGGGATGTTAGCTAACTATGGCTACACCTTC
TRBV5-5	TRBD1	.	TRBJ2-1	CASSLGGGIDNEQFF	TGTGCCAGCAGCTTGGGAGGGGGCATCGACAATGAGCAGTTCTTC
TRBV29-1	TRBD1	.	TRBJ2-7	CSAVGTGVHEQYF	TGCAGCGCTGTCGGGACAGGGGTCCACGAGCAGTACTTC
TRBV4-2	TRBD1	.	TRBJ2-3	CASSQGTGVGRTDTQYF	TGTGCCAGCAGCCAAGGGACAGGGGTCGGGCGGACAGATACGCAGTATTTT
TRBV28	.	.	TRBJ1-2	CASSINYGYTF	TGTGCCAGCAGCATTAACTATGGCTACACCTTC
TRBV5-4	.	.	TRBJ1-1	CASSSNLPGWGTTEAFF	TGTGCCAGCAGCTCCAACCTCCCTGGATGGGGGACTACTGAAGCTTTCTTT
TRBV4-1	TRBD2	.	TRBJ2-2	CASSQIDLGLAIPGELFF	TGCGCCAGCAGCCAAATTGACCTGGGACTAGCAATTCCCGGGGAGCTGTTTTTT
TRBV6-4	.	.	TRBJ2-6	CASSFPGANVLTF	TGTGCCAGCAGCTTCCCTGGGGCCAACGTCCTGACTTTC
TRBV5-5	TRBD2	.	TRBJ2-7	CASIPGGMASYEQYF	TGTGCCAGCATCCCGGGGGGGATGGCTAGCTACGAGCAGTACTTC
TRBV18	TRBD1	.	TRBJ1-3	CASSPGQGARNTIYF	TGTGCCAGCTCACCAGGGCAGGGGGCCAGAAACACCATATATTTT
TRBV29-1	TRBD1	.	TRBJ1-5	CSVWDRGNQPQHF	TGCAGCGTTTGGGACAGGGGCAATCAGCCCCAGCATTTT
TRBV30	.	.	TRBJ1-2	CAWSVQAGDYGYTF	TGTGCCTGGAGTGTACAGGCAGGGGACTATGGCTACACCTTC
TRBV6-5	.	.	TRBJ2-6	CASSQRGSGANVLTF	TGTGCCAGCAGCCAACGGGGCTCTGGGGCCAACGTCCTGACTTTC
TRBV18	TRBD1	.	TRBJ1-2	CASSPGQGATNYGYTF	TGTGCCAGCTCCCCCGGACAGGGCGCTACTAACTATGGCTACACCTTC
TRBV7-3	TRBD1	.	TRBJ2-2	CASSLTSGTGTGELFF	TGTGCCAGCAGCTTAACCTCTGGGACAGGGACCGGGGAGCTGTTTTTT
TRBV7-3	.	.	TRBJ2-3	CASSLLGNTDTQYF	TGTGCCAGCAGCTTACTGGGCAACACAGATACGCAGTATTTT
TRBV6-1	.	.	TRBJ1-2	CASSEGGVDYGYTF	TGTGCCAGCAGTGAAGGGGGGGTTGACTATGGCTACACCTTC
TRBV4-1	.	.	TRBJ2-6	CASSQGAALQANVLTF	TGCGCCAGCAGCCAAGGAGCGGCTCTTCAGGCCAACGTCCTGACTTTC
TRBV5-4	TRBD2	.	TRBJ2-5	CASSSGERDSETQYF	TGTGCCAGCAGCTCAGGCGAGCGGGACTCGGAGACCCAGTACTTC
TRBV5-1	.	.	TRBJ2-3	CASSVLQGGDTDTQYF	TGCGCCAGCAGCGTATTACAGGGGGGGGACACAGATACGCAGTATTTT
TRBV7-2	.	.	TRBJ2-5	CATAPDRNRETQYF	TGTGCCACCGCCCCTGACAGGAATAGAGAGACCCAGTACTTC
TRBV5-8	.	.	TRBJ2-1	CASRPLVGEQFF	TGTGCCAGCAGGCCCTTAGTCGGGGAGCAGTTCTTC
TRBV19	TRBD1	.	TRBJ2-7	CASSFRQGPHEQYF	TGTGCCAGTAGTTTCAGACAGGGGCCCCACGAGCAGTACTTC
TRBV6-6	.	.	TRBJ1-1	CASSYPRGIGDTEAFF	TGTGCCAGCAGTTACCCGAGGGGGATTGGGGACACTGAAGCTTTCTTT
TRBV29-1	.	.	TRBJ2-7	CSVGGSYEQYF	TGCAGCGTGGGGGGCTCCTACGAGCAGTACTTC
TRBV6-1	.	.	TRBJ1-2	CASYMGGNHF	TGTGCCAGCTACATGGGAGGTAACCATTTC
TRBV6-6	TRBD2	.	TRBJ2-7	CASRSSGGDEQYF	TGTGCCAGCAGATCTAGCGGGGGTGATGAGCAGTACTTC
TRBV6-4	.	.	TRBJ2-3	CASSLTFTVTDTQYF	TGTGCCAGCAGTTTGACGTTCACAGTCACAGATACGCAGTATTTT
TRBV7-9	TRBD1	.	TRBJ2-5	CASSLTDRGTETQYF	TGTGCCAGCAGCTTAACGGACAGGGGGACGGAGACCCAGTACTTC
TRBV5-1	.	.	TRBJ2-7	CASSGDTLHSYEQYF	TGCGCCAGCAGCGGTGACACCTTACACTCCTACGAGCAGTACTTC
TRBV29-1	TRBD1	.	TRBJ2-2	CSVGGDRGHTGELFF	TGCAGCGTTGGAGGGGACAGGGGTCACACCGGGGAGCTGTTTTTT